This T cell receptor (beta chain) emerged from a study of blood T cell repertoires in COVID-19. Study-level information: Researchers got acute and convalescent COVID-19 samples from the United States, Italy and Spain.

Deletions cut 3 bases from V and 6 bases from J, with 12 bases between. CDR3 size: 14 residues. Germline loops: CDR1 KGHSH, CDR2 LQKENI. In the original workflow: Reference gene primer amplification yielded estimated nucleated cell counts. Profiling relied on immunoSEQ multiplex PCR, and the TCRdb table lists in-frame clones only, not all of them. V, J and clone size derive from that table, while D and trimming were established from the DNA sequence. The sample has over 100,000 clones; roughly 81% are singletons. This clonotype originated in a man aged 35-49 years with acute or convalescent COVID-19. The chain couples TRBV18 to TRBJ1-5, with D possibly matching TRBD1 (6 bases). The sequenced sample was peripheral blood. Here the CDR3 reads CASSPTGRGQPQHF. The DNA for the CDR3 is TGTGCCAGCTCACCTACAGGGAGGGGTCAGCCCCAGCATTTT.